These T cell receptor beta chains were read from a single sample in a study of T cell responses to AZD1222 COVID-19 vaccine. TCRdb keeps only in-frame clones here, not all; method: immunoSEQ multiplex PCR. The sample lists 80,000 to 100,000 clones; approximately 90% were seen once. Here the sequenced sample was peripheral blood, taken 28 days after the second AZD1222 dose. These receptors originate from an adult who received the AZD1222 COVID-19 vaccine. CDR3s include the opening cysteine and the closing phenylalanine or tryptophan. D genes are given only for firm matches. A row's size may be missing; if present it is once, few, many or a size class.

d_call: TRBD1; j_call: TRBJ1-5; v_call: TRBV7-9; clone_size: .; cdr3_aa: CASSLTGGGQPQHF; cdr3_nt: TGTGCCAGCAGCCTGACAGGGGGAGGTCAGCCCCAGCATTTT
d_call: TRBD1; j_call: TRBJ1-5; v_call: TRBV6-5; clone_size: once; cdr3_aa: CASSRQGGQPQHF; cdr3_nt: TGTGCCAGCAGCCGACAGGGCGGTCAGCCCCAGCATTTT
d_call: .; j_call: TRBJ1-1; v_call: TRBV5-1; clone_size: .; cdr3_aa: CASSLRGWDTEAFF; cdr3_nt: TGCGCCAGCAGCCTCCGGGGTTGGGACACTGAAGCTTTCTTT
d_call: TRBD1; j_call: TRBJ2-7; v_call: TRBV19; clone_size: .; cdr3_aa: CASSRGYEQYF; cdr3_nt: TGTGCCAGTAGCAGGGGGTACGAGCAGTACTTC
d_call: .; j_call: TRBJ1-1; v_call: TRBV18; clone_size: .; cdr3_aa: CASSPGGSAMNTEAFF; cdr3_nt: TGTGCCAGCTCACCGGGGGGCTCGGCGATGAACACTGAAGCTTTCTTT
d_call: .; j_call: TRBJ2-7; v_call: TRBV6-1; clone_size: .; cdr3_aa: CASSEQGYEQYF; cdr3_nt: TGTGCCAGCAGTGAACAGGGCTACGAGCAGTACTTC
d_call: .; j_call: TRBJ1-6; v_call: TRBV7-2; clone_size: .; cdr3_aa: CASSLVPSFSYNSPLHF; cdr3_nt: TGTGCCAGCAGCTTAGTACCCAGCTTCTCCTATAATTCACCCCTCCACTTT
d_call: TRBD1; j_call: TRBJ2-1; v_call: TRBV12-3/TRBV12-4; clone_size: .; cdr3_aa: CASSQAGTEEFF; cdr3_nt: TGTGCCAGCAGTCAGGCCGGGACAGAGGAGTTCTTC
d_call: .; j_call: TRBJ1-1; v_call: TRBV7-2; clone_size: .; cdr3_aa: CASSLLGRGTEAFF; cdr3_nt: TGTGCCAGCAGCTTACTGGGGAGAGGTACTGAAGCTTTCTTT
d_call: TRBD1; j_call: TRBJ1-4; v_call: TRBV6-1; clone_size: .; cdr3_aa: CASSGRQGAANEKLFF; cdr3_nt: TGTGCCAGCAGTGGGAGACAGGGGGCAGCTAATGAAAAACTGTTTTTT
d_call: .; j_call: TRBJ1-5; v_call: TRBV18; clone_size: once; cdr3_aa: CASSPGSQPQHF; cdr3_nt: TGTGCCAGCTCACCAGGGAGCCAGCCCCAGCATTTT
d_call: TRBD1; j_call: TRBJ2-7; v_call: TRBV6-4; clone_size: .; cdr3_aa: CASSNLPGQGRNEQYF; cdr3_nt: TGTGCCAGCAGCAATTTACCGGGACAGGGGAGGAACGAGCAGTACTTC
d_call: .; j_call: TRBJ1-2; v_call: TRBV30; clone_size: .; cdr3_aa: CAWNGYTF; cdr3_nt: TGTGCCTGGAATGGCTACACCTTC
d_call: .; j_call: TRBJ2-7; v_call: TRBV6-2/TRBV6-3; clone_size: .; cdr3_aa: CASSYLGLGEQYF; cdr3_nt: TGTGCCAGCAGTTACTTGGGACTGGGCGAGCAGTACTTC
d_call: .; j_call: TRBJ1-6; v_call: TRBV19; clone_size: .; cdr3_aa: CASSMEARRGSSYNSPLHF; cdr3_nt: TGTGCCAGTAGTATGGAAGCGAGAAGGGGGAGCTCCTATAATTCACCCCTCCACTTT
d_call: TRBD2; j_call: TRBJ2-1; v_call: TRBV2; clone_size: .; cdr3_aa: CASTPLAGEDGEQFF; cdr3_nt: TGTGCCAGCACCCCACTAGCGGGGGAGGACGGTGAGCAGTTCTTC
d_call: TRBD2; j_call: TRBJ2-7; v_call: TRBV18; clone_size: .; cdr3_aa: CASSASGGEQYF; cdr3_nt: TGTGCCAGCTCAGCGTCGGGGGGGGAGCAGTACTTC
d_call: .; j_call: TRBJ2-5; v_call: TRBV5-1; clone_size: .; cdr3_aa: CASSLVQQETQYF; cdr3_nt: TGCGCCAGCAGCTTGGTGCAACAAGAGACCCAGTACTTC
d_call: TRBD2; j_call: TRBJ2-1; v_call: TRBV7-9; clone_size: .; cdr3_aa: CASSMRGADYNEQFF; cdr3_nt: TGTGCCAGCAGCATGCGGGGGGCCGACTACAATGAGCAGTTCTTC
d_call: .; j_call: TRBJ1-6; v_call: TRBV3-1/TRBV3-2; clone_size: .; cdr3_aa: CASSQVGVGNSPLHF; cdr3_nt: TGTGCCAGCAGCCAAGTCGGAGTAGGGAATTCACCCCTCCACTTT
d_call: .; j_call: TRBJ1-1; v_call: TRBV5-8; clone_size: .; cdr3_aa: CASSLGSGEIKAFF; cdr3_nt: TGTGCCAGCAGCTTGGGGTCGGGGGAAATTAAAGCTTTCTTT
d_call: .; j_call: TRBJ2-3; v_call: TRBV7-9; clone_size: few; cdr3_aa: CASSLGVIDTDTQYF; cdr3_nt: TGTGCCAGCAGCTTAGGGGTGATAGACACAGATACGCAGTATTTT
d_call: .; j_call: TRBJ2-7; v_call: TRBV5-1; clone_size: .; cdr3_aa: CASSLQQGYEQYF; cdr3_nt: TGCGCCAGCAGCTTACAACAGGGTTACGAGCAGTACTTC
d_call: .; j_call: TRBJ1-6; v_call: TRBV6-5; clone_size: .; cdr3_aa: CASSLRVLNSPLHF; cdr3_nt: TGTGCCAGCAGCCTCAGGGTCCTTAATTCACCCCTCCACTTT
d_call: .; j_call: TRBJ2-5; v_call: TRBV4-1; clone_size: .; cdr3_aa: CASSREAKRRGETQYF; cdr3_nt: TGCGCCAGCAGCCGGGAGGCTAAACGGAGAGGAGAGACCCAGTACTTC
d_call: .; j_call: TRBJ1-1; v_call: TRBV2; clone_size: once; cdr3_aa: CASTGEMNTEAFF; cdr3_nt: TGTGCCAGCACTGGGGAGATGAACACTGAAGCTTTCTTT
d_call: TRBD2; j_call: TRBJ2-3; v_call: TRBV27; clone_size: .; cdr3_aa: CASSSKVGGGRTDTQYF; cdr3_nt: TGTGCCAGCAGTTCCAAGGTCGGCGGGGGGCGCACAGATACGCAGTATTTT
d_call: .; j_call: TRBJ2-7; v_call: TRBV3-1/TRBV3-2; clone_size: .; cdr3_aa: CASSREGHEQYF; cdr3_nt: TGTGCCAGCAGCCGAGAGGGGCACGAGCAGTACTTC
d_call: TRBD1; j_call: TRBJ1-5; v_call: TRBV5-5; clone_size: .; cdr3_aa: CASSLGAGGSQPQHF; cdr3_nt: TGTGCCAGCAGCTTGGGTGCAGGGGGAAGTCAGCCCCAGCATTTT
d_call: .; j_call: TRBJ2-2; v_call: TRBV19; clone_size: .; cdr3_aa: CASRSTSGWGTGELFF; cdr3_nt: TGTGCCAGTAGATCCACCTCTGGTTGGGGCACCGGGGAGCTGTTTTTT
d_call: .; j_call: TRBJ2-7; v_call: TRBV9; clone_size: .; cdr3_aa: CASSVEVGPYEQYF; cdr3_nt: TGTGCCAGCAGCGTAGAGGTGGGTCCCTACGAGCAGTACTTC